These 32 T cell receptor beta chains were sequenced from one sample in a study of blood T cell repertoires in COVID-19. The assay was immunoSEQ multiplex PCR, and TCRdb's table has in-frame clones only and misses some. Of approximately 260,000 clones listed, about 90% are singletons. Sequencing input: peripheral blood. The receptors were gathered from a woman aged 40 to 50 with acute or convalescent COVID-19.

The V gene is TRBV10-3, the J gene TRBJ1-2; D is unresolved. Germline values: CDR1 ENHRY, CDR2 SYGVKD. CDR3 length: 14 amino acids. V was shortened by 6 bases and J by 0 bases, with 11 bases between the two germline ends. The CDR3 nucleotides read TGTGCCATCAGCGGACGGGATCCTAACTATGGCTACACCTTC. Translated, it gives CAISGRDPNYGYTF.

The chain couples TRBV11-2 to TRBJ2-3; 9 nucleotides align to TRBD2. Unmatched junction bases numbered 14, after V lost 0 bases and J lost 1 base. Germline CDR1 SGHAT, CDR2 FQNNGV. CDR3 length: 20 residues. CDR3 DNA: TGTGCCAGCAGCTTAGAGGCAGTAAGGACTAGCGTCGGTGGCACAGATACGCAGTATTTT. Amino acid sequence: CASSLEAVRTSVGGTDTQYF.

Here the CDR3 DNA reads TGTGCCAGCAAGCGTCAGCTCACAGATACGCAGTATTTT. Its protein is CASKRQLTDTQYF. The chain links TRBV6-6 to TRBJ2-3; the D is unclear. V gave up 7 bases and J gave up 2 bases, with 10 bases separating them. The CDR3 covers 13 residues. Germline values: CDR1 MNHNY, CDR2 SVGAGI (reference sequence).

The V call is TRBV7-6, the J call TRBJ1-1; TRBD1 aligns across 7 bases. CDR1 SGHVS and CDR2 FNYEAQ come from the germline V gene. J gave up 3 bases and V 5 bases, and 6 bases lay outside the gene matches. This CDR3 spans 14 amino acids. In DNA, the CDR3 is TGTGCCAGCAGCCCCCTTCAGGGGGACACTGAAGCTTTCTTT. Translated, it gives CASSPLQGDTEAFF. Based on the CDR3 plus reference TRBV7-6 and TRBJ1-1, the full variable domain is GAGVSQSPRYKVTKRGQDVALRCDPISGHVSLYWYRQALGQGPEFLTYFNYEAQQDKSGLPNDRFSAERPEGSISTLTIQRTEQRDSAMYRCASSPLQGDTEAFFGQGTRLTVV.

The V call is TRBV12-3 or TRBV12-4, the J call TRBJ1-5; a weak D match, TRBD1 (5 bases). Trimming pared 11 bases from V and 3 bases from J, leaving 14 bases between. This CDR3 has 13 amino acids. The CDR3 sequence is CAYSGGFNQPQHF. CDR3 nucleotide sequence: TGTGCCTACTCCGGGGGTTTCAATCAGCCCCAGCATTTT.

The CDR3 DNA follows: TGTGCCAGCAGTGAAAACCGCAACTTGTACTATGGCTACACCTTC. Encoded protein: CASSENRNLYYGYTF. This chain links TRBV6-1 with TRBJ1-2; no clear D. Trimming left V 2 bases short and J 3 bases short, with 13 bases between. There are 15 residues in the CDR3. CDR1 is MNHNS and CDR2 is SASEGT in the germline V gene.

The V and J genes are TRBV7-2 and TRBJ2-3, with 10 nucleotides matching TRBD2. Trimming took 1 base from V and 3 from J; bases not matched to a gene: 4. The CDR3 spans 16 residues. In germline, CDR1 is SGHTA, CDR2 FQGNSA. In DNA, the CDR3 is TGTGCCAGCAGCTTAGGCAGCGGGGGGGTGACAGATACGCAGTATTTT. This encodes CASSLGSGGVTDTQYF. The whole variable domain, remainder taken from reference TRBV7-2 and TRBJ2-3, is GAGVSQSPSNKVTEKGKDVELRCDPISGHTALYWYRQSLGQGLEFLIYFQGNSAPDKSGLPSDRFSAERTGGSVSTLTIQRTQQEDSAVYLCASSLGSGGVTDTQYFGPGTRLTVL.

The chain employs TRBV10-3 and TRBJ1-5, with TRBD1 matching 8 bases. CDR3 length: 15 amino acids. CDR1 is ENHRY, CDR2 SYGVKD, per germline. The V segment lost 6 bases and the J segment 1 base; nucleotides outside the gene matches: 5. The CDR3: CAISQQGGSNQPQHF. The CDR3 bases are TGTGCCATCAGCCAACAGGGGGGGAGCAATCAGCCCCAGCATTTT.

The CDR3 spells CASSTWTGAGGGYTF. In DNA, the CDR3 is TGTGCCAGCAGCACCTGGACAGGGGCGGGTGGTGGCTACACCTTC. This chain joins TRBV9 and TRBJ1-2, with 9 bases identical to TRBD1. Losses at the gene ends were 4 bases for V and 7 bases for J; bases not matched to a gene: 11. Germline CDR1 SGDLS, CDR2 YYNGEE. This CDR3 has 15 residues. Drawing the rest from reference TRBV9 and TRBJ1-2, the complete variable domain is DSGVTQTPKHLITATGQRVTLRCSPRSGDLSVYWYQQSLDQGLQFLIQYYNGEERAKGNILERFSAQQFPDLHSELNLSSLELGDSALYFCASSTWTGAGGGYTFGSGTRLTVV.

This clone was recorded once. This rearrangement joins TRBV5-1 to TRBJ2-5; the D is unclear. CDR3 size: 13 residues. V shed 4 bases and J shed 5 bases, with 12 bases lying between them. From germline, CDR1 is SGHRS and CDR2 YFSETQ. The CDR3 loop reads CASSPLGAETQYF. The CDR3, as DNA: TGCGCCAGCAGCCCTTTGGGCGCTGAGACCCAGTACTTC.

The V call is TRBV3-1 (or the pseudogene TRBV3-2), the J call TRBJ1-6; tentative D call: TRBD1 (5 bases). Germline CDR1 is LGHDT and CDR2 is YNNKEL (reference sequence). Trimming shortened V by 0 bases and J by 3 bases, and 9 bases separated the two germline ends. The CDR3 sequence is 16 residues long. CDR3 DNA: TGTGCCAGCAGCCAAGAGCAGGGATTCTATAATTCACCCCTCCACTTT. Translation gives CASSQEQGFYNSPLHF.

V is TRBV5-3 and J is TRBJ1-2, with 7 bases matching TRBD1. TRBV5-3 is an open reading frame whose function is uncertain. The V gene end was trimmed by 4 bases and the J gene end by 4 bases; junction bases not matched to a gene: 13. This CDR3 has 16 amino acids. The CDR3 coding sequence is TGTGCCAGAAGCCTGCCCCGACAGGGTTATATCTATGGCTACACCTTC. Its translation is CARSLPRQGYIYGYTF.

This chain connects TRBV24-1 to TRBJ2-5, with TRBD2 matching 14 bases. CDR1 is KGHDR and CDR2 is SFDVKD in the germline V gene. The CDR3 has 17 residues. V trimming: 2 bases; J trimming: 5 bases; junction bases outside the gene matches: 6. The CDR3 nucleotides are TGTGCCACCAGTGATTCGAGACTAGCGGGGGGGTCGGAGACCCAGTACTTC. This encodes CATSDSRLAGGSETQYF.

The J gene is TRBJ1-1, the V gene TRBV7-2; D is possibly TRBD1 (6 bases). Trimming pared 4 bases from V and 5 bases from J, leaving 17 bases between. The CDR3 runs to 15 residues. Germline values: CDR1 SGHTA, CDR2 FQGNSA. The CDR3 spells CASSSRQDPRTEAFF. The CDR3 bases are TGTGCCAGCAGCTCACGACAGGACCCGAGGACTGAAGCTTTCTTT. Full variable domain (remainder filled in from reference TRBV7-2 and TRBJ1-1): GAGVSQSPSNKVTEKGKDVELRCDPISGHTALYWYRQSLGQGLEFLIYFQGNSAPDKSGLPSDRFSAERTGGSVSTLTIQRTQQEDSAVYLCASSSRQDPRTEAFFGQGTRLTVV.

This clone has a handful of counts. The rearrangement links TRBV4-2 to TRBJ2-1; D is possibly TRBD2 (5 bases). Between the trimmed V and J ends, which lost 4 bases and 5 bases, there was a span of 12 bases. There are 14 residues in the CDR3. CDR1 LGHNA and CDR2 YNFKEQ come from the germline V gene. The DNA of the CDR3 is TGTGCCAGCAGCCTGGGGAGCGGTCACAATGAGCAGTTCTTC. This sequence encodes CASSLGSGHNEQFF.

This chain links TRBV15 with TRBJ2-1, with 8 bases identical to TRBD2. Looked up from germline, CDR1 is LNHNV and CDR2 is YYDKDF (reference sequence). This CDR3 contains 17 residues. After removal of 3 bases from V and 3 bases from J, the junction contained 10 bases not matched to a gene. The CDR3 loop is CATSSGSTSASYNEQFF. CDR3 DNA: TGTGCCACCAGCAGCGGCTCGACTAGCGCGAGCTACAATGAGCAGTTCTTC.

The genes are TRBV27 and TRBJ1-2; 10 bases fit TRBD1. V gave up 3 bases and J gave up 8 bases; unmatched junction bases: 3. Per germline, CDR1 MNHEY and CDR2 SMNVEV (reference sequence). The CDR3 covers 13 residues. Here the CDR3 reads CASSLTGGGGYTF. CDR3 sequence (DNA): TGTGCCAGCAGTTTGACAGGGGGCGGCGGCTACACCTTC.

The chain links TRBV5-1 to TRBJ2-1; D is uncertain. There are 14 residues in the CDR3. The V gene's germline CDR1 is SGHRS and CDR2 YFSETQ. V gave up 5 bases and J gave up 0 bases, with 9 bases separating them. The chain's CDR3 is CASSPMVSYNEQFF. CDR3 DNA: TGCGCCAGCAGTCCTATGGTCTCCTACAATGAGCAGTTCTTC.

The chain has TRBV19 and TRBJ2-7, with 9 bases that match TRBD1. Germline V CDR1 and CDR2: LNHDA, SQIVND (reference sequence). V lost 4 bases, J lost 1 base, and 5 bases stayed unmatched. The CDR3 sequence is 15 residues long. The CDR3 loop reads CASSRGTGYSYEQYV. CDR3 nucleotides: TGTGCCAGTAGTAGGGGGACAGGGTATTCCTACGAGCAGTACGTC.

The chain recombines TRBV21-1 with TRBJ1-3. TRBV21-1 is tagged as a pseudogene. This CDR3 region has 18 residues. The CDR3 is CASSKARGGGNSGNTIYF. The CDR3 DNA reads TGTGCCAGCAGCAAGGCAAGAGGTGGAGGGAACTCTGGAAACACCATATATTTT.

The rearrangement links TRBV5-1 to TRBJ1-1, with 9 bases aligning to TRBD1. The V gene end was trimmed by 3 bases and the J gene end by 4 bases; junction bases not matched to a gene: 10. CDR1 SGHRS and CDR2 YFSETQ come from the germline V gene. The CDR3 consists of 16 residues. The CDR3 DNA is TGCGCCAGCAGCTCCATCTACAGGGGGCCGGTCACTGAAGCTTTCTTT. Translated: CASSSIYRGPVTEAFF. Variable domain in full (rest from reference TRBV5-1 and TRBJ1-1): KAGVTQTPRYLIKTRGQQVTLSCSPISGHRSVSWYQQTPGQGLQFLFEYFSETQRNKGNFPGRFSGRQFSNSRSEMNVSTLELGDSALYLCASSSIYRGPVTEAFFGQGTRLTVV.

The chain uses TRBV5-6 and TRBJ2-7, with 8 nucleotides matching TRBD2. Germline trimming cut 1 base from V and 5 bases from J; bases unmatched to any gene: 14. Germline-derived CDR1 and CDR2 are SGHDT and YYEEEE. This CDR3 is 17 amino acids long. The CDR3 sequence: CASSLPHEGGGLNEQYV. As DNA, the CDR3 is TGTGCCAGCAGCTTGCCGCACGAGGGCGGGGGGCTCAACGAGCAGTACGTC.

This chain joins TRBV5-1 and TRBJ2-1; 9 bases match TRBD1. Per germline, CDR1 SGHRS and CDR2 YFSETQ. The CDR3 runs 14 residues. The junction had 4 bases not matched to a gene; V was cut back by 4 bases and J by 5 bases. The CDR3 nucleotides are TGCGCCAGCAGCGCCGGGACAGGGAACAATGAGCAGTTCTTC. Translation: CASSAGTGNNEQFF.

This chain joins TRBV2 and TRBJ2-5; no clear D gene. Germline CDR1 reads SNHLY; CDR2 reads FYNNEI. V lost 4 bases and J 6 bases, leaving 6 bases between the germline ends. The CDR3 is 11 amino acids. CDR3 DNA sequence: TGTGCCAGCAGTGGCGCCCAGACCCAGTACTTC. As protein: CASSGAQTQYF.

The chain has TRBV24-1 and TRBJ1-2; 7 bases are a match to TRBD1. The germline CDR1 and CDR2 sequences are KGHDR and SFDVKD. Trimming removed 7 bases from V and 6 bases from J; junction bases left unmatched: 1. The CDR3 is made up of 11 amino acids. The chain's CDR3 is CATRQGHGYTF. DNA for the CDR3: TGTGCCACCAGACAGGGGCATGGCTACACCTTC.

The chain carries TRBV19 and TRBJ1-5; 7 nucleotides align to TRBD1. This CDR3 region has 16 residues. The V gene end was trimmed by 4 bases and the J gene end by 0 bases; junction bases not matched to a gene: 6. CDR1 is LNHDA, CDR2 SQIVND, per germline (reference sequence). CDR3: CASSKPGQISNQPQHF. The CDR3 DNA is TGTGCCAGTAGTAAGCCGGGACAGATTAGCAATCAGCCCCAGCATTTT.

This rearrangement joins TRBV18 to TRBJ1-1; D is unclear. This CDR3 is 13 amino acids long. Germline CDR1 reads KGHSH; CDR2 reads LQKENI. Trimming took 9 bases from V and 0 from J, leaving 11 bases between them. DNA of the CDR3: TGTGCCAGTACTGGCGGATTGAACACTGAAGCTTTCTTT. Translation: CASTGGLNTEAFF.

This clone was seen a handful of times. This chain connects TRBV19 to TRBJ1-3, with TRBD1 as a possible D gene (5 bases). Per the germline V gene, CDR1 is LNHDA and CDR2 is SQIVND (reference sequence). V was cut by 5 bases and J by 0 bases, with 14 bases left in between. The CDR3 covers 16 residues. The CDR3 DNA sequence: TGTGCCAGTAGTGACCGACAGTCTATCTCTGGAAACACCATATATTTT. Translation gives CASSDRQSISGNTIYF. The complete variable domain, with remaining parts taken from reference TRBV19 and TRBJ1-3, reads DGGITQSPKYLFRKEGQNVTLSCEQNLNHDAMYWYRQDPGQGLRLIYYSQIVNDFQKGDIAEGYSVSREKKESFPLTVTSAQKNPTAFYLCASSDRQSISGNTIYFGEGSWLTVV.

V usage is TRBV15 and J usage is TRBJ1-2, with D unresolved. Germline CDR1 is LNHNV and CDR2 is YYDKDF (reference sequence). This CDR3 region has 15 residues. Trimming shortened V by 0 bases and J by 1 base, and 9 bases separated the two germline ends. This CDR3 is CATSRERGVNYGYTF. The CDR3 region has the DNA TGTGCCACCAGCAGAGAGCGCGGTGTTAACTATGGCTACACCTTC. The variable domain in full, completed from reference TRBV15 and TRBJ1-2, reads DAMVIQNPRYQVTQFGKPVTLSCSQTLNHNVMYWYQQKSSQAPKLLFHYYDKDFNNEADTPDNFQSRRPNTSFCFLDIRSPGLGDTAMYLCATSRERGVNYGYTFGSGTRLTVV.

CDR3 DNA sequence: TGTGCCAGCAGCCAAAGGAGGTGGGTTAACACTGAAGCTTTCTTT. The encoded protein is CASSQRRWVNTEAFF. The chain uses TRBV3-1 (or the pseudogene TRBV3-2) and TRBJ1-1; D not resolved. The ends were cut back, 2 bases at V and 2 bases at J, with 12 bases in the middle. CDR1 LGHDT and CDR2 YNNKEL come from the germline V gene (reference sequence). The CDR3 has 15 amino acids.

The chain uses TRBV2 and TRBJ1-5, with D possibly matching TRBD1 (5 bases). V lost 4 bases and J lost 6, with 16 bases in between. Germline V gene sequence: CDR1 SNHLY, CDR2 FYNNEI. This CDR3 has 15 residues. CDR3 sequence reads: CASSAGSSTGQPQHF. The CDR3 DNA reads TGTGCCAGCAGTGCAGGGTCTAGTACGGGTCAGCCCCAGCATTTT. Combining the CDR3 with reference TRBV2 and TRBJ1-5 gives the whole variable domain EPEVTQTPSHQVTQMGQEVILRCVPISNHLYFYWYRQILGQKVEFLVSFYNNEISEKSEIFDDQFSVERPDGSNFTLKIRSTKLEDSAMYFCASSAGSSTGQPQHFGDGTRLSIL.

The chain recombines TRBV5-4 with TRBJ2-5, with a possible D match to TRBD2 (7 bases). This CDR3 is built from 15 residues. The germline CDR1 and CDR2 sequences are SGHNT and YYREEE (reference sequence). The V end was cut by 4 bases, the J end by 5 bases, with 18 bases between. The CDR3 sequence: CASSRRAGAGETQYF. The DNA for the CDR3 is TGTGCCAGCAGCCGGAGGGCGGGGGCAGGCGAGACCCAGTACTTC.